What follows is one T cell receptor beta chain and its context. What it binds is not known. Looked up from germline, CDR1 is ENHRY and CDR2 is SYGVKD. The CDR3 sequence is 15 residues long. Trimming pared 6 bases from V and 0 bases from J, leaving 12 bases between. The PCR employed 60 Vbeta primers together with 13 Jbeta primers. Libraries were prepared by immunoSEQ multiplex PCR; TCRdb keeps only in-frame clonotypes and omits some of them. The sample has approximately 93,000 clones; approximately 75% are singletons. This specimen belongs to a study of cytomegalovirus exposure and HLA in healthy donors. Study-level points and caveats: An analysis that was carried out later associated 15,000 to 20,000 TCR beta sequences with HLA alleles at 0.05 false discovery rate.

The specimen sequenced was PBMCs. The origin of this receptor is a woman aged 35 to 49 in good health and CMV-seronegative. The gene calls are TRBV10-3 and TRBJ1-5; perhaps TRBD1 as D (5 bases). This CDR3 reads CAIRATGDSNQPQHF. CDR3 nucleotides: TGTGCCATCAGAGCAACAGGAGATAGCAATCAGCCCCAGCATTTT.